These T cell receptor beta chains were read from a single sample in a study of neoadjuvant anti-PD-1 for oral cavity cancer. Clones were sequenced by immunoSEQ multiplex PCR, and TCRdb holds only the in-frame ones, with some missing. In the table there are roughly 40,000 clones, about 77% of which are singletons. The specimen comprised PBMCs, sampled after nivolumab (anti-PD-1) treatment. The receptor set was obtained from a person between 35 and 79 years old with oral cavity squamous cell carcinoma. CDR3s include the opening cysteine and the closing phenylalanine or tryptophan. D genes are given only for firm matches. Only part of the rows carry a size: once, few, many, or a class if the clone is expanded.

D,size,V,J,DNA,CDR3
.,.,TRBV5-6,TRBJ2-7,TGTGCCAGCAGCTTGGCCTTCTCCTACGAGCAGTACTTC,CASSLAFSYEQYF
.,.,TRBV25-1,TRBJ2-1,TGTGCCAGCGGAGACTCCCGACGGGTGGGCAATGAGCAGTTCTTC,CASGDSRRVGNEQFF
TRBD2,few,TRBV29-1,TRBJ2-5,TGCAGCGTTGTTGCTAGCGGGAGGAAAGAGACCCAGTACTTC,CSVVASGRKETQYF
.,.,TRBV28,TRBJ2-5,TGTGCCAGCAGTTTCGTGGAGGGTTGGACGGAGACCCAGTACTTC,CASSFVEGWTETQYF
.,.,TRBV6-1,TRBJ1-5,TGTGCCACGTGCTGGGGGGGGAATCAGCCCCAGCATTTT,CATCWGGNQPQHF
.,.,TRBV10-2,TRBJ2-4,TGCGCCAGCAGTGAGATACGAACGGCCAAAAACATTCAGTACTTC,CASSEIRTAKNIQYF
.,.,TRBV29-1,TRBJ1-5,TGCAGCGCCGCCCTGGGGGATCAGCCCCAGCATTTT,CSAALGDQPQHF
.,.,TRBV10-1,TRBJ1-2,TGCGCACCCACGGGTCAGGGACATACATTCTCCTATGGCTACACCTTC,CAPTGQGHTFSYGYTF
.,once,TRBV12-5,TRBJ2-3,TGTGCTAGTGGTTTGTATTTATGGGACACCTTTACCCTTAGCACAGATACGCAGTATTTT,CASGLYLWDTFTLSTDTQYF
TRBD1,.,TRBV29-1,TRBJ1-2,TGCAGCGTTCAGGGGGATGGCTACACCTTC,CSVQGDGYTF
TRBD1,.,TRBV27,TRBJ2-1,TGTGCCAGCAGTCTATTACAGGGGAGTGAGCAGTTCTTC,CASSLLQGSEQFF
TRBD1,.,TRBV30,TRBJ1-4,TGTGCCTGGAGTCCTCAGGGGGTAGGGTATGAAAAACTGTTTTTT,CAWSPQGVGYEKLFF
.,.,TRBV5-1,TRBJ2-2,TGCGCCAGCAGTTCCAATCTAGGGGAGCTGTTTTTT,CASSSNLGELFF
.,.,TRBV6-5,TRBJ1-2,TGTGCCAGCAGTTCGGGGTGGTCCTATGGCTACACCTTC,CASSSGWSYGYTF
.,.,TRBV2,TRBJ2-5,TGTGCCAGCAGGAGGGGCCTCCAAGAGACCCAGTACTTC,CASRRGLQETQYF
.,.,TRBV7-2,TRBJ1-1,TGTGCCAGCGGGCAACAGGCGAACACTGAAGCTTTCTTT,CASGQQANTEAFF
.,few,TRBV7-6,TRBJ2-3,TGTGCCAGCAGCTCCAACAGGTGGAGGGCAGATACGCAGTATTTT,CASSSNRWRADTQYF